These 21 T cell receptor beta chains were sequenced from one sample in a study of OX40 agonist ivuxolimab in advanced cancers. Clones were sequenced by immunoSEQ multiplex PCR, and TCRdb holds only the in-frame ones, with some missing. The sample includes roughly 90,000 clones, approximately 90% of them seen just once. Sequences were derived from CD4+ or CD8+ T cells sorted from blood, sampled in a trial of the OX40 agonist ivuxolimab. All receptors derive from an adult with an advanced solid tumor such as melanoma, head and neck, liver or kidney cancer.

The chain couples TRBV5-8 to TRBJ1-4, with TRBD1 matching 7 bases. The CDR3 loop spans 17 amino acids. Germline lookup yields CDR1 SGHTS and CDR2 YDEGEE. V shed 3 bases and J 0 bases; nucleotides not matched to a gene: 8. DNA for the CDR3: TGTGCCAGCAGCTCCGGGACAGCCTATTCAACTAATGAAAAACTGTTTTTT. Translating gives CASSSGTAYSTNEKLFF.

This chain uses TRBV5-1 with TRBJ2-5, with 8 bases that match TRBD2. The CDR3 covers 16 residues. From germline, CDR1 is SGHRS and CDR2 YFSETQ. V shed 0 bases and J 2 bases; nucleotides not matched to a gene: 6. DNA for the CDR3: TGCGCCAGCAGCTTGGAGTTGCGGGAGGCACAAGAGACCCAGTACTTC. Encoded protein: CASSLELREAQETQYF.

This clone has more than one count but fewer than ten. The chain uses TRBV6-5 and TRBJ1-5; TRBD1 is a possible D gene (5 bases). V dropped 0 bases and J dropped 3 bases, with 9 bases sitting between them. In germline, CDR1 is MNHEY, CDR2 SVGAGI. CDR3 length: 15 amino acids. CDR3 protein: CASSYSRGDNQPQHF. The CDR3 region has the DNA TGTGCCAGCAGTTACTCGAGAGGGGACAATCAGCCCCAGCATTTT.

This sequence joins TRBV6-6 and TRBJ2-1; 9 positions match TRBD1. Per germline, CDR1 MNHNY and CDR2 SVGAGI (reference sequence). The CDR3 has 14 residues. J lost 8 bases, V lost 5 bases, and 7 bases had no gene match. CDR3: CASSQGQGFHEQFF. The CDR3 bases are TGTGCCAGCAGTCAGGGACAGGGATTCCATGAGCAGTTCTTC.

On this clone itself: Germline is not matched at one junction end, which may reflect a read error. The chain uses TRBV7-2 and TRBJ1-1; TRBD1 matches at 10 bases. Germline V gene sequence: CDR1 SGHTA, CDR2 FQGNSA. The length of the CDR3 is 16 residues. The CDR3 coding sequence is TGTGCCAGCAGCTTATTCCTCGCGGGACAGGGGACTGGAGCTTTCTTT. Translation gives CASSLFLAGQGTGAFF.

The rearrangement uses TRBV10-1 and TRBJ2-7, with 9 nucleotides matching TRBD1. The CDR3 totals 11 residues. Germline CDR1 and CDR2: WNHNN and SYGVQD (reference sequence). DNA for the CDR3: TGCGCTTGGGACAGGGTCTACGAGCAGTACTTC. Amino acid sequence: CAWDRVYEQYF.

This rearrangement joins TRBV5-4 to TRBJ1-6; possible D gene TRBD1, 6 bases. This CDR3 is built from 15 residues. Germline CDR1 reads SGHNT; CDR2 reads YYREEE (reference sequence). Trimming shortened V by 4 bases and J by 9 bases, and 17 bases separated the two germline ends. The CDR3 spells CASSLRGARISPLHF. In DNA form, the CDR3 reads TGTGCCAGCAGCCTGCGGGGGGCACGGATTTCACCCCTCCACTTT. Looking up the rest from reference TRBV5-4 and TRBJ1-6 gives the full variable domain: ETGVTQSPTHLIKTRGQQVTLRCSSQSGHNTVSWYQQALGQGPQFIFQYYREEENGRGNFPPRFSGLQFPNYSSELNVNALELDDSALYLCASSLRGARISPLHFGNGTRLTVT.

The DNA of the CDR3 is TGTGCCAGCACTCCTTCAGGGTTGACTGAAGCTTTCTTT. Translation: CASTPSGLTEAFF. The chain couples TRBV28 to TRBJ1-1, with D possibly being TRBD1 (5 bases). The CDR3 is 13 amino acids. V lost 7 bases to trimming and J lost 5 bases, with 14 bases between them. Per the germline V gene, CDR1 is MDHEN and CDR2 is SYDVKM. The variable domain in full, completed from reference TRBV28 and TRBJ1-1, reads DVKVTQSSRYLVKRTGEKVFLECVQDMDHENMFWYRQDPGLGLRLIYFSYDVKMKEKGDIPEGYSVSREKKERFSLILESASTNQTSMYLCASTPSGLTEAFFGQGTRLTVV.

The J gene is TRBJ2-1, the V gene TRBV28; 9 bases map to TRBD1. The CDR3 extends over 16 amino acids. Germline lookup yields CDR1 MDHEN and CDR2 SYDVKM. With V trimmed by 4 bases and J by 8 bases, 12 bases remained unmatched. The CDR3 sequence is CASSYEGQGPIYEQFF. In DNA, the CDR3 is TGTGCCAGCAGTTACGAGGGACAGGGACCCATCTATGAGCAGTTCTTC.

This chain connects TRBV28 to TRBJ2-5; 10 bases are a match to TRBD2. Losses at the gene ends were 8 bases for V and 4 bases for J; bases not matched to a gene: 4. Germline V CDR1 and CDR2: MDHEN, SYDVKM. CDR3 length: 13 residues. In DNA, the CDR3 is TGTGCCAGCGAGCGGGGGGGCCGAGAGACCCAGTACTTC. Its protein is CASERGGRETQYF.

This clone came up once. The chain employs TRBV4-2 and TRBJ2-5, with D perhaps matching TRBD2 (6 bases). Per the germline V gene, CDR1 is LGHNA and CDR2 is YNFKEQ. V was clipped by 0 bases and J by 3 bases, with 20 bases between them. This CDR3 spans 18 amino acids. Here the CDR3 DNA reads TGTGCCAGCAGCCAAGATAGATGGGGGGTAGGAAATAAAGAGACCCAGTACTTC. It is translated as CASSQDRWGVGNKETQYF.

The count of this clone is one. The CDR3 spells CASSISYGAGELFF. Written as DNA, the CDR3 is TGTGCCAGCAGCATAAGCTACGGGGCCGGGGAGCTGTTTTTT. The chain combines TRBV11-2 with TRBJ2-2, with a tentative D call TRBD2 (5 bases). The CDR3 sequence is 14 residues long. The germline V gene encodes CDR1 SGHAT and CDR2 FQNNGV. V lost 5 bases, J lost 6 bases, and 13 bases lay in between.

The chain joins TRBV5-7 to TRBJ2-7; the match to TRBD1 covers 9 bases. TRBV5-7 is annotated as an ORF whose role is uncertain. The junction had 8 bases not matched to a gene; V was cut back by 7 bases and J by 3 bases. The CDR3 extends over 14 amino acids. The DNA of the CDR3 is TGTGCCAGCGCACGGGGGGACAGGGACTACGAGCAGTACTTC. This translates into CASARGDRDYEQYF.

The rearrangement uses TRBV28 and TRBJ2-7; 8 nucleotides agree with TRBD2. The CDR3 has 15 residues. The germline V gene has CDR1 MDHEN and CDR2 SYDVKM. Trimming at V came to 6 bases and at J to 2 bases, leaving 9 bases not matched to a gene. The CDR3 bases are TGTGCCAGCAGCCCGAACGTAGCGGGACCCTACGAGCAGTACTTC. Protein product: CASSPNVAGPYEQYF.

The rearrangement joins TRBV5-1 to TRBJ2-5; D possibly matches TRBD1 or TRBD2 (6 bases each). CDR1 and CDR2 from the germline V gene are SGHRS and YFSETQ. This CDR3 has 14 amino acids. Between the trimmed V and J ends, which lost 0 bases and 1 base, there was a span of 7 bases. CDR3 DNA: TGCGCCAGCAGCTTGGGGGGGGCCCAAGAGACCCAGTACTTC. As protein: CASSLGGAQETQYF. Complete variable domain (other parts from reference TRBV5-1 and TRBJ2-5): KAGVTQTPRYLIKTRGQQVTLSCSPISGHRSVSWYQQTPGQGLQFLFEYFSETQRNKGNFPGRFSGRQFSNSRSEMNVSTLELGDSALYLCASSLGGAQETQYFGPGTRLLVL.

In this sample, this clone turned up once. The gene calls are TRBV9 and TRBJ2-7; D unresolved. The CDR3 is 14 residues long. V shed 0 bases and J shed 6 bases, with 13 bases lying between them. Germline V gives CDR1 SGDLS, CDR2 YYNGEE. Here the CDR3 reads CASSVGMAAGEQYF. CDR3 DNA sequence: TGTGCCAGCAGCGTAGGGATGGCCGCAGGCGAGCAGTACTTC.

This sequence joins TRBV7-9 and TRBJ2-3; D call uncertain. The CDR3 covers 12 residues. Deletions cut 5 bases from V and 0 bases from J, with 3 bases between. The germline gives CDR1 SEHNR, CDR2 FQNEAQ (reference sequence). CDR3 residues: CASSISTDTQYF. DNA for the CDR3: TGTGCCAGCAGCATAAGCACAGATACGCAGTATTTT.

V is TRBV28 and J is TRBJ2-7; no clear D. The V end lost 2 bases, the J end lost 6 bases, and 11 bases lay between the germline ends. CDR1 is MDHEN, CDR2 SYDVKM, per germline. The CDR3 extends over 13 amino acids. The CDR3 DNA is TGTGCCAGCAGTTTAATAGAAGGGTTCGAGCAGTACTTC. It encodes CASSLIEGFEQYF. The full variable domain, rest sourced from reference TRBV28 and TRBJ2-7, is DVKVTQSSRYLVKRTGEKVFLECVQDMDHENMFWYRQDPGLGLRLIYFSYDVKMKEKGDIPEGYSVSREKKERFSLILESASTNQTSMYLCASSLIEGFEQYFGPGTRLTVT.

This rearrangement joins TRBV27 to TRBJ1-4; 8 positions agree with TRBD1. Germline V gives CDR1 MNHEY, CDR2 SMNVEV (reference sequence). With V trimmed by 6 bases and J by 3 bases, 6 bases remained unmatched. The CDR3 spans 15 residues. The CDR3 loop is CASRYTGGANEKLFF. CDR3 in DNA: TGTGCCAGCAGATACACAGGGGGGGCTAATGAAAAACTGTTTTTT.

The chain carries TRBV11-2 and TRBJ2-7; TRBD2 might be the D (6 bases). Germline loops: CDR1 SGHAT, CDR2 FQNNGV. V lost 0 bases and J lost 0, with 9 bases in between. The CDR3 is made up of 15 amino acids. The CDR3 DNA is TGTGCCAGCAGCTTAGACCATAGCGGCTCCTACGAGCAGTACTTC. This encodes CASSLDHSGSYEQYF.

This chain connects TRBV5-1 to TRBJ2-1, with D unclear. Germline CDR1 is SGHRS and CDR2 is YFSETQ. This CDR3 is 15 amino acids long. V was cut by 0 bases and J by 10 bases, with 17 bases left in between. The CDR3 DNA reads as TGCGCCAGCAGCTTGGCTCCAGGCCAGGCGAAGGAGCAGTTCTTC. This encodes CASSLAPGQAKEQFF.